The next 32 T cell receptor beta chains were all read from a single sample in a study of T cell responses to AZD1222 COVID-19 vaccine. Data came from immunoSEQ multiplex PCR; TCRdb stores just in-frame clones and leaves some out. The sample gives some 130,000 clones, roughly 90% of which show up once; 1.5% to 2% is in the top ten. The sequencing used peripheral blood, collected on day 0 of AZD1222 vaccination. The receptors stem from an adult in good health.

This chain links TRBV6-9 with TRBJ1-1, with D perhaps TRBD1 (5 bases). The length of the CDR3 is 14 residues. Looked up from germline, CDR1 is MNHGY and CDR2 is SVAAGI. V lost 2 bases and J lost 11, with 18 bases in between. As DNA, the CDR3 is TGTGCCAGCAGTTATCTCCTAGGACATGGCGAGGCTTTCTTT. Its protein product is CASSYLLGHGEAFF.

The CDR3 sequence is CSVSGWDRPSYEQYF. The CDR3 DNA reads TGCAGCGTCTCAGGGTGGGACAGGCCCTCCTACGAGCAGTACTTC. V is TRBV29-1 and J is TRBJ2-7; 8 bases match TRBD1. J gave up 0 bases and V 6 bases, and 10 bases lay outside the gene matches. The CDR3 covers 15 residues. From germline, CDR1 is SQVTM and CDR2 ANQGSEA.

The CDR3 coding sequence is TGTGCCAGCAGAGGACAGATTCAAGAGACCCAGTACTTC. This codes for CASRGQIQETQYF. The chain uses TRBV6-5 and TRBJ2-5; perhaps TRBD1 as D (6 bases). There are 13 residues in the CDR3. CDR1 is MNHEY, CDR2 SVGAGI, per germline. Trimming took 6 bases from V and 2 from J, leaving 10 bases between them.

V and J are TRBV4-2 and TRBJ1-6, with D tentatively TRBD1 (6 bases). The CDR3 consists of 16 residues. Germline loops: CDR1 LGHNA, CDR2 YNFKEQ. Trimming took off 2 bases at V and 7 bases at J, with 15 bases between the two ends. The CDR3 spells CASSQQEGRGNSPLHF. Here the CDR3 DNA reads TGTGCCAGCAGCCAACAGGAAGGGAGGGGGAATTCACCCCTCCACTTT.

This CDR3 is CSVMSTVSYGYTF. CDR3 nucleotide sequence: TGCAGCGTCATGAGTACGGTTAGCTATGGCTACACCTTC. The J gene is TRBJ1-2, the V gene TRBV29-1; D gene uncertain. Germline V CDR1 and CDR2: SQVTM, ANQGSEA. V gave up 6 bases and J gave up 4 bases, with 15 bases separating them. The CDR3 runs to 13 residues.

The chain combines TRBV7-2 with TRBJ2-1; no clear D gene. The V and J ends lost 3 bases and 0 bases respectively, with 9 bases between them. Germline V gene lookup returns CDR1 SGHTA and CDR2 FQGNSA. The CDR3 sequence is 15 residues long. The CDR3 sequence is CASSLGWGSYNEQFF. As DNA, the CDR3 is TGTGCCAGCAGCTTGGGGTGGGGCTCCTACAATGAGCAGTTCTTC.

The chain employs TRBV7-2 and TRBJ2-1; no reliable D call. Trimming stripped 4 bases from V and 7 bases from J, with 23 bases between. This CDR3 comprises 17 residues. Germline values: CDR1 SGHTA, CDR2 FQGNSA. CDR3 region: CASSSSHRVEARNEQFF. As DNA, the CDR3 is TGTGCCAGCAGCTCTAGTCACAGAGTAGAGGCACGGAATGAGCAGTTCTTC.

The V gene is TRBV7-8, the J gene TRBJ2-5, with a tentative D call TRBD1 (5 bases). V was trimmed by 3 bases and J by 5 bases, leaving 10 bases between them. This CDR3 has 13 amino acids. Germline V gene data show CDR1 as SGHVS and CDR2 as FQNEAQ. CDR3 DNA sequence: TGTGCCAGCAGCTTCAGGGTCGGGGAGACCCAGTACTTC. This encodes CASSFRVGETQYF.

This chain joins TRBV25-1 and TRBJ2-3, with D hard to call. V was pared by 7 bases and J by 2 bases, with 10 bases between. CDR3 size: 13 residues. Germline V gives CDR1 MGHDK, CDR2 SYGVNS. CDR3 in DNA: TGTGCCAGCACCCCGATTAACACAGATACGCAGTATTTT. This codes for CASTPINTDTQYF.

The chain employs TRBV6-5 and TRBJ2-3; maybe TRBD1 (5 bases). In germline, CDR1 is MNHEY, CDR2 SVGAGI. The CDR3 has 15 amino acids. With 2 bases removed from V and 4 bases from J, the gap between germline ends came to 13 bases. The CDR3 sequence is CASSYRRTFPDTQYF. DNA for the CDR3: TGTGCCAGCAGTTACCGCAGGACATTCCCAGATACGCAGTATTTT.

J is TRBJ2-1 and V is TRBV27, with a tentative D call TRBD1 (6 bases). Germline CDR1 reads MNHEY; CDR2 reads SMNVEV (reference sequence). V dropped 3 bases and J dropped 0 bases, with 6 bases sitting between them. This CDR3 has 14 residues. The CDR3 sequence is CASSFRGSYNEQFF. The CDR3 bases are TGTGCCAGCAGTTTCAGGGGCTCCTACAATGAGCAGTTCTTC.

The chain combines TRBV4-3 with TRBJ1-2, with 9 bases fitting TRBD1. This CDR3 is built from 13 residues. Per the germline V gene, CDR1 is LGHNA and CDR2 is YSLEER. The trim removed 8 bases at V and 8 bases at J, leaving 9 bases unmatched. The CDR3 loop is CASSRQGGEGYTF. Written as DNA, the CDR3 is TGCGCCAGCTCCCGACAGGGGGGAGAGGGCTACACCTTC.

The rearrangement joins TRBV19 to TRBJ1-6; maybe TRBD1 (5 bases). Germline V CDR1 and CDR2: LNHDA, SQIVND (reference sequence). The CDR3 runs to 14 residues. Trimming cost V 3 bases and J 9 bases, with 12 bases left between them. CDR3 coding DNA: TGTGCCAGTAGTATGGCGGGGGAGGCTTCACCCCTCCACTTT. Its translation: CASSMAGEASPLHF.

The table lists this clone with a few counts. This chain joins TRBV5-1 and TRBJ2-2; TRBD2 matches at 9 bases. The V gene's germline CDR1 is SGHRS and CDR2 YFSETQ. The ends lost 5 bases at V and 7 bases at J; junction bases unmatched: 12. The CDR3 covers 16 residues. CDR3 in amino acids: CASRVAGGGALGELFF. The CDR3 DNA sequence: TGCGCCAGCAGGGTCGCCGGCGGGGGGGCCCTCGGGGAGCTGTTTTTT. Based on the CDR3 plus reference TRBV5-1 and TRBJ2-2, the full variable domain is KAGVTQTPRYLIKTRGQQVTLSCSPISGHRSVSWYQQTPGQGLQFLFEYFSETQRNKGNFPGRFSGRQFSNSRSEMNVSTLELGDSALYLCASRVAGGGALGELFFGEGSRLTVL.

This clone was recorded only once. The rearrangement uses TRBV11-2 and TRBJ1-2; D gene unclear. This CDR3 comprises 16 residues. Per germline, CDR1 SGHAT and CDR2 FQNNGV. V lost 5 bases and J lost 3, with 19 bases in between. Here the CDR3 DNA reads TGTGCCAGCAGCCCTCCCGGGGTCCTTAGCTACTATGGCTACACCTTC. Its translation is CASSPPGVLSYYGYTF.

This chain links TRBV24-1 with TRBJ1-2, with D perhaps matching TRBD1 (5 bases). From germline, CDR1 is KGHDR and CDR2 SFDVKD. Between the trimmed V and J ends, which lost 4 bases and 1 base, there was a span of 12 bases. This CDR3 region has 15 residues. The CDR3: CATSDELGGNYGYTF. The CDR3 DNA reads TGTGCCACCAGTGACGAGCTTGGGGGTAACTATGGCTACACCTTC.

This chain joins TRBV12-3 or TRBV12-4 and TRBJ2-5; 7 positions match TRBD2. V was clipped by 4 bases and J by 5 bases; unmatched bases: 4. The CDR3 runs 13 residues. CDR3 amino acids: CASSSTSRETQYF. Here the CDR3 DNA reads TGTGCCAGCAGTTCGACTAGCCGGGAGACCCAGTACTTC.

The table lists this clone with a count of one. The chain employs TRBV28 and TRBJ1-5, with D uncertain. Germline V gene data show CDR1 as MDHEN and CDR2 as SYDVKM. The CDR3 has 16 residues. With 6 bases removed from V and 2 bases from J, the gap between germline ends came to 17 bases. The CDR3 region has the DNA TGTGCCAGCAGAACAAGACCCAACCGGGGCAATCAGCCCCAGCATTTT. Amino acid sequence: CASRTRPNRGNQPQHF.

This clone was seen a handful of times. The V call is TRBV2, the J call TRBJ1-5, with 7 bases lining up with TRBD1. The CDR3 runs to 13 residues. Looked up from germline, CDR1 is SNHLY and CDR2 is FYNNEI. V shed 10 bases, J shed 4 bases, and the junction held 7 bases outside the gene matches. CDR3 amino acids: CATTTGQNQPQHF. CDR3 DNA: TGTGCCACCACGACAGGGCAGAATCAGCCCCAGCATTTT. The full variable domain, rest sourced from reference TRBV2 and TRBJ1-5, is EPEVTQTPSHQVTQMGQEVILRCVPISNHLYFYWYRQILGQKVEFLVSFYNNEISEKSEIFDDQFSVERPDGSNFTLKIRSTKLEDSAMYFCATTTGQNQPQHFGDGTRLSIL.

The chain is built from TRBV6-6 and TRBJ2-2; the D gene could be TRBD1 or TRBD2 (7 bases each). CDR1 is MNHNY, CDR2 SVGAGI, per germline (reference sequence). The V end lost 0 bases, the J end lost 5 bases, and 13 bases lay between the germline ends. The CDR3 has 16 amino acids. DNA for the CDR3: TGTGCCAGCAGTTACTCGATCAGGGGGGGGACCGGGGAGCTGTTTTTT. Translating gives CASSYSIRGGTGELFF.

The chain uses TRBV12-3 or TRBV12-4 and TRBJ1-1; maybe TRBD1 (5 bases). V lost 5 bases and J lost 5, with 6 bases in between. This CDR3 comprises 11 residues. CDR3 in amino acids: CASSEGTEAFF. In nucleotides, the CDR3 is TGTGCCAGCAGTGAGGGGACTGAAGCTTTCTTT.

V gene TRBV27 combines with J gene TRBJ1-5; no reliable D call. CDR3 length: 14 residues. V was cut by 5 bases and J by 5 bases, with 13 bases left in between. Per germline, CDR1 MNHEY and CDR2 SMNVEV (reference sequence). Here the CDR3 reads CASSLQGIDQPQHF. CDR3 sequence (DNA): TGTGCCAGCAGTCTACAAGGTATCGATCAGCCCCAGCATTTT.

The V and J genes are TRBV6-5 and TRBJ2-1; TRBD2 matches 8 bases. Germline CDR1 reads MNHEY; CDR2 reads SVGAGI. The ends lost 4 bases at V and 6 bases at J; junction bases unmatched: 8. The CDR3 is made up of 15 amino acids. CDR3 nucleotide sequence: TGTGCCAGCAGTTCGACCCGGGGGGGCCGCAATGAGCAGTTCTTC. This sequence encodes CASSSTRGGRNEQFF.

This chain uses TRBV7-6 with TRBJ1-5, with 7 bases aligning to TRBD1. CDR3 length: 14 residues. V shed 5 bases, J shed 8 bases, and the junction held 9 bases outside the gene matches. Per germline, CDR1 SGHVS and CDR2 FNYEAQ. CDR3 in DNA: TGTGCCAGCAGCCTACAGGGGAAATTGGAGCCCCAGCATTTT. Its protein is CASSLQGKLEPQHF.

The V gene is TRBV28, the J gene TRBJ1-5, with TRBD1 matching 9 bases. V was clipped by 3 bases and J by 1 base; unmatched bases: 4. The germline CDR1 and CDR2 sequences are MDHEN and SYDVKM. CDR3 size: 16 residues. This CDR3 is CASSLLQGASNQPQHF. CDR3 sequence (DNA): TGTGCCAGCAGTTTGTTACAGGGGGCGAGCAATCAGCCCCAGCATTTT. Based on the CDR3 plus reference TRBV28 and TRBJ1-5, the full variable domain is DVKVTQSSRYLVKRTGEKVFLECVQDMDHENMFWYRQDPGLGLRLIYFSYDVKMKEKGDIPEGYSVSREKKERFSLILESASTNQTSMYLCASSLLQGASNQPQHFGDGTRLSIL.

This chain uses TRBV6-4 with TRBJ1-6; D ambiguous. V dropped 5 bases and J dropped 10 bases, with 9 bases sitting between them. The CDR3 runs 12 residues. CDR1 is MRHNA, CDR2 SNTAGT, per germline. The CDR3, as DNA: TGTGCCAGCAGTCTTCAGAACTCACCCCTCCACTTT. Its protein product is CASSLQNSPLHF.

The gene calls are TRBV9 and TRBJ1-1, with D possibly matching TRBD1 (5 bases). V was pared by 4 bases and J by 0 bases, with 13 bases between. The CDR3 extends over 15 amino acids. CDR1 and CDR2 (germline): SGDLS, YYNGEE. In DNA form, the CDR3 reads TGTGCCAGCAGCCCACAGGCGCACCTGAACACTGAAGCTTTCTTT. The encoded protein is CASSPQAHLNTEAFF.

The chain recombines TRBV7-2 with TRBJ1-6; 8 bases line up with TRBD1. With V trimmed by 4 bases and J by 6 bases, 8 bases remained unmatched. The CDR3 runs to 16 residues. The V gene's germline CDR1 is SGHTA and CDR2 FQGNSA. The CDR3 spells CASSSPRTGTNSPLHF. CDR3 sequence (DNA): TGTGCCAGCAGCTCCCCACGGACAGGGACTAATTCACCCCTCCACTTT.

This clone was seen once. This chain links TRBV5-6 with TRBJ2-1; TRBD2 matches 10 bases. V lost 1 base and J lost 9; bases outside the gene matches: 10. CDR1 and CDR2 from the germline V gene are SGHDT and YYEEEE. The CDR3 is 16 residues long. The chain's CDR3 is CASSLSPAGGLREQFF. CDR3 nucleotides: TGTGCCAGCAGCTTGTCCCCAGCGGGGGGGCTTCGTGAGCAGTTCTTC.

This chain joins TRBV19 and TRBJ1-2; perhaps TRBD1 as D (6 bases). The CDR3 is 14 residues long. Germline V gene lookup returns CDR1 LNHDA and CDR2 SQIVND (reference sequence). With 6 bases removed from V and 9 bases from J, the gap between germline ends came to 20 bases. CDR3 bases: TGTGCCAGTAGAGATCCAGGGGTTATTATGAGCTACACCTTC. It specifies CASRDPGVIMSYTF. The whole variable domain, remainder taken from reference TRBV19 and TRBJ1-2, is DGGITQSPKYLFRKEGQNVTLSCEQNLNHDAMYWYRQDPGQGLRLIYYSQIVNDFQKGDIAEGYSVSREKKESFPLTVTSAQKNPTAFYLCASRDPGVIMSYTFGSGTRLTVV.

The chain couples TRBV12-5 to TRBJ2-7, with TRBD2 as a possible D gene (6 bases). The germline V gene encodes CDR1 LGHNT and CDR2 FRNRAP. This CDR3 is built from 12 residues. V was pared by 5 bases and J by 4 bases, with 9 bases between. For the CDR3, the DNA is TGTGCTAGTGGTACGGCGGGGTACGAGCAGTACTTC. The encoded protein is CASGTAGYEQYF. The complete variable domain, with remaining parts taken from reference TRBV12-5 and TRBJ2-7, reads DARVTQTPRHKVTEMGQEVTMRCQPILGHNTVFWYRQTMMQGLELLAYFRNRAPLDDSGMPKDRFSAEMPDATLATLKIQPSEPRDSAVYFCASGTAGYEQYFGPGTRLTVT.

The rearrangement uses TRBV7-9 and TRBJ1-4, with 9 bases identical to TRBD1. Per germline, CDR1 SEHNR and CDR2 FQNEAQ (reference sequence). This CDR3 is 19 amino acids long. The J segment lost 0 bases and the V segment lost 8 bases, leaving 16 bases of the junction unmatched. The CDR3 bases are TGTGCCAGCGAAGGGGGACAGGGTCGGACACTTGCAACTAATGAAAAACTGTTTTTT. This translates into CASEGGQGRTLATNEKLFF.